A selection of T cell receptor beta chains follows, all from one sample in a study of cytomegalovirus exposure and HLA in healthy donors. Using immunoSEQ multiplex PCR, the repertoire was profiled, and TCRdb retains in-frame clones only, with some absent. This sample has roughly 120,000 clones, with roughly nine tenths found just once. The sequencing input was PBMCs. The receptors were gathered from a man younger than 35 in good health and CMV-seropositive. The CDR3 runs from the conserved cysteine through the conserved F or W. The order of the fields is CDR3 length, J gene, V gene, D gene, clone size, CDR3 protein, CDR3 DNA. A D gene is named only where the DNA matches it firmly. Clone size is not always given. Where it is, it says once, few, many or a class for expanded clones.

length: 14; J: TRBJ1-3; V: TRBV4-1; D: TRBD1; size: -; CDR3: CASRYSPGGHTIYF; DNA: TGCGCCAGCAGATACTCGCCAGGGGGCCACACCATATATTTT
length: 16; J: TRBJ1-6; V: TRBV2; D: -; size: -; CDR3: CASSELGGTENSPLHF; DNA: TGTGCCAGCAGTGAATTGGGGGGTACAGAAAATTCACCCCTCCACTTT
length: 15; J: TRBJ1-1; V: TRBV5-4; D: TRBD1; size: -; CDR3: CASSRQGPGNTEAFF; DNA: TGTGCCAGCAGCAGACAGGGGCCAGGGAACACTGAAGCTTTCTTT
length: 15; J: TRBJ1-5; V: TRBV6-1; D: TRBD1; size: -; CDR3: CASSQGRGLDQPQHF; DNA: TGTGCCAGCAGCCAGGGAAGGGGGCTCGATCAGCCCCAGCATTTT
length: 16; J: TRBJ2-7; V: TRBV7-8; D: TRBD2; size: once; CDR3: CASSFSTWDYPTEQYF; DNA: TGTGCCAGCAGCTTCTCAACTTGGGACTATCCGACCGAGCAGTACTTC
length: 13; J: TRBJ2-7; V: TRBV5-4; D: -; size: -; CDR3: CASSFSGYGEQYF; DNA: TGTGCCAGCAGCTTTTCAGGGTATGGCGAGCAGTACTTC
length: 17; J: TRBJ1-2; V: TRBV27; D: TRBD1; size: -; CDR3: CASSLEGGVRFNYGYTF; DNA: TGTGCCAGCAGTTTGGAAGGGGGCGTGCGATTTAACTATGGCTACACCTTC
length: 12; J: TRBJ1-1; V: TRBV7-9; D: -; size: few; CDR3: CASSPHGVEAFF; DNA: TGTGCCAGCAGCCCCCACGGGGTGGAAGCTTTCTTT
length: 14; J: TRBJ2-5; V: TRBV7-8; D: TRBD1; size: -; CDR3: CASSHWTGQETQYF; DNA: TGTGCCAGCAGCCACTGGACAGGACAAGAGACCCAGTACTTC
length: 15; J: TRBJ1-2; V: TRBV11-2; D: TRBD1; size: -; CDR3: CASSLEPGGAYGYTF; DNA: TGTGCCAGCAGCTTAGAACCAGGGGGCGCGTATGGCTACACCTTC
length: 14; J: TRBJ2-1; V: TRBV18; D: -; size: -; CDR3: CASDRRGLYNEQFF; DNA: TGTGCCAGCGACAGAAGGGGACTCTACAATGAGCAGTTCTTC
length: 14; J: TRBJ1-4; V: TRBV19; D: -; size: -; CDR3: CASSPGGIREKLFF; DNA: TGTGCCAGTAGTCCCGGGGGAATACGTGAAAAACTGTTTTTT
length: 13; J: TRBJ1-5; V: TRBV6-5; D: -; size: few; CDR3: CASSYSENQPQHF; DNA: TGTGCCAGCAGTTACTCAGAGAATCAGCCCCAGCATTTT
length: 15; J: TRBJ1-1; V: TRBV4-1; D: -; size: -; CDR3: CASSQEWTVNTEAFF; DNA: TGCGCCAGCAGCCAAGAGTGGACAGTGAACACTGAAGCTTTCTTT
length: 13; J: TRBJ2-5; V: TRBV6-1; D: -; size: once; CDR3: CASSQKSQETQYF; DNA: TGTGCCAGCAGTCAGAAAAGTCAAGAGACCCAGTACTTC
length: 15; J: TRBJ2-1; V: TRBV2; D: -; size: -; CDR3: CASTAWVGPYNEQFF; DNA: TGTGCCAGCACCGCCTGGGTGGGGCCCTACAATGAGCAGTTCTTC
length: 12; J: TRBJ1-1; V: TRBV29-1; D: -; size: -; CDR3: CSVQGLYTEAFF; DNA: TGCAGCGTTCAGGGGTTGTACACTGAAGCTTTCTTT
length: 13; J: TRBJ2-3; V: TRBV7-6; D: TRBD2; size: -; CDR3: CASSLAAGGPQYF; DNA: TGTGCCAGCAGCTTAGCGGCGGGGGGCCCGCAGTATTTT
length: 14; J: TRBJ2-3; V: TRBV25-1; D: -; size: -; CDR3: CASRQEEGTDTQYF; DNA: TGTGCCAGCAGACAGGAAGAGGGCACAGATACGCAGTATTTT
length: 15; J: TRBJ2-1; V: TRBV7-2; D: TRBD2; size: -; CDR3: CATARGDSSYNEQFF; DNA: TGTGCCACTGCGCGGGGGGATAGCTCCTACAATGAGCAGTTCTTC
length: 17; J: TRBJ1-1; V: TRBV18; D: -; size: -; CDR3: CASSPMEGVTKITEAFF; DNA: TGTGCCAGCTCACCTATGGAGGGCGTTACGAAAATCACTGAAGCTTTCTTT
length: 15; J: TRBJ1-2; V: TRBV19; D: TRBD1; size: -; CDR3: CASSIGTGNSYGYTF; DNA: TGTGCCAGTAGTATAGGGACAGGGAATTCCTATGGCTACACCTTC
length: 14; J: TRBJ1-6; V: TRBV11-1; D: -; size: -; CDR3: CASSLTGGDSPLHF; DNA: TGTGCCAGCAGCTTAACCGGCGGGGATTCACCCCTCCACTTT
length: 14; J: TRBJ2-7; V: TRBV18; D: TRBD1; size: -; CDR3: CASSPPGTGSEQYF; DNA: TGTGCCAGCTCACCTCCCGGGACAGGGTCCGAGCAGTACTTC
length: 14; J: TRBJ2-5; V: TRBV18; D: -; size: -; CDR3: CASSPYGGEETQYF; DNA: TGTGCCAGCTCACCATACGGCGGGGAGGAGACCCAGTACTTC
length: 16; J: TRBJ2-7; V: TRBV5-1; D: TRBD2; size: once; CDR3: CASSADGGAESYEQYF; DNA: TGCGCCAGCAGCGCAGACGGGGGGGCAGAATCCTACGAGCAGTACTTC
length: 15; J: TRBJ2-3; V: TRBV6-5; D: -; size: -; CDR3: CASRRQFSSTDTQYF; DNA: TGTGCCAGCAGGCGACAGTTTTCCAGCACAGATACGCAGTATTTT
length: 16; J: TRBJ2-1; V: TRBV27; D: -; size: -; CDR3: CASSLSRGAYHNEQFF; DNA: TGTGCCAGCAGTTTATCCCGGGGGGCCTACCACAATGAGCAGTTCTTC
length: 15; J: TRBJ2-5; V: TRBV11-3; D: -; size: -; CDR3: CASSLGAGGQETQYF; DNA: TGTGCCAGCAGCCTAGGTGCAGGTGGCCAAGAGACCCAGTACTTC
length: 14; J: TRBJ2-1; V: TRBV30; D: -; size: -; CDR3: CAWSARTGYNEQFF; DNA: TGTGCCTGGAGTGCCCGGACTGGCTACAATGAGCAGTTCTTC
length: 16; J: TRBJ2-2; V: TRBV28; D: TRBD1; size: -; CDR3: CASRGERTGTTGELFF; DNA: TGTGCCAGCAGGGGGGAGCGGACAGGGACCACCGGGGAGCTGTTTTTT
length: 17; J: TRBJ2-1; V: TRBV5-1; D: -; size: -; CDR3: CASSLGPRVASYNEQFF; DNA: TGCGCCAGCAGCTTGGGACCCCGGGTTGCCTCCTACAATGAGCAGTTCTTC